The text below deals with one T cell receptor (beta chain). In its sample, this clone was seen once. Its antigen specificity is not known. No much larger clone is present one base from it, and per-base qualities are unavailable. The sample is drawn from a study of CD4 T cells in relation to SARS-CoV-2 and coronaviruses (dated by TCRdb to 2020 to 2023). Some background on the complete study: In the ViraFEST assay, PBMCs were cultured with antigen for roughly eleven days, after which TCR beta CDR3s were sequenced to identify clonal expansions specific to the antigen. Across all 12 patients in the convalescent cohort, the median age was roughly 38 years, with a range of roughly 21 to 72 years. Of the approximately 12 convalescent patients, 8 were male and 4 were female, and two of the subjects were Hispanic. Patient-derived lymphoblastoid cell lines were used to map the HLA restriction of shared crossreactive spike epitopes. Memory CD4+ T cell crossreactivity between SARS-CoV-2 and common cold coronavirus spike proteins was assessed at the TCR clonotype level in the study. The Adaptive Biotechnologies TCR-sequencing kit was used for samples from a few pre-COVID donors and for the naive versus memory experiments, whereas the other data were Illumina-based. A different, Illumina-based TCR-beta assay was used to sequence expansion assays from other donors in the study. Results the study describes overall, beyond this receptor: Sequencing of naive versus memory cells indicated that the assay detects memory recall responses, not primary responses primed during culture. No donor contributed both pre-pandemic and post-infection samples, which limited tracing the source of pre-existing responses. Memory CD4+ clonotypes crossrecognizing SARS-CoV-2 and at least one common cold coronavirus spike were found in around three fifths of donors. Small numbers of patients and of tested TCRs limited the study. Crossreactive clones showed significantly weaker SARS-CoV-2-driven expansion than monoreactive clones, consistent with antigenic imprinting. Since the crossreactivity analysis centred on spike protein, crossreactivity against other viral proteins was not assessed.

DNA from CEF-cultured naive and memory CD4+ T cells underwent immunoSEQ TCR-beta sequencing at survey level. As for the authors' bioinformatics: During preprocessing, nonproductive sequences were discarded, as were any CDR3s that did not begin with C, did not end with F or W, or were shorter than 7 amino acids. Antigen-specific clonotypes were called with the MANAFEST web app on the basis of expansion relative to the reference and to other culture wells. To be counted as positive, a clone had to show significant expansion compared with the reference culture, at an FDR below 0.05, in 2 of 3 replicate wells. For a clone to be considered positive, significant expansion relative to all other tandem wells and an odds ratio above 5 were also required. Cultured and uncultured naive and memory CD4+ repertoires were searched for previously identified spike- and CEF-reactive CDR3s. CDR3 homology was quantified as pairwise Levenshtein distance, calculated with the stringdist R package after three terminal residues were trimmed from each end. Here the immuneACCESS table is served through TCRdb, limited to in-frame sequences with V and J called. Missing clones are a known gap in these copies; in checked studies unresolved V genes cover under half, and the rest lacks a known reason. V and J calls and clone size are those listed in that table; D and trimming were worked out from the DNA. The sample yields under 45,000 clones; roughly 84% were counted once. The ten biggest clones cover approximately 4.5% of the sample.

The CDR3 covers 19 residues, taking in both the cysteine and the phenylalanine. Of the read, only the CDR3 DNA is kept; its 57 bases are in frame from base 1. CDR1 and CDR2, looked up from the germline V gene, are ENHRY and SYGVKD. V trim: 0 bases; J trim: 7 bases; unmatched bases: 15. Naive and memory CD4+ T cells were separated from cryopreserved PBMCs by CD4 enrichment followed by EasySep naive CD4+ T cell enrichment. For around 9 days, sorted naive or memory CD4+ T cells (over 9 x 10^4) were cultured at a 1:1 ratio with T cell-depleted PBMCs and CEF peptides. Triplicate replicate wells were generally used for each peptide culture condition. Ficoll-Paque PLUS gradient centrifugation was used to isolate PBMCs from either whole blood or leukapheresis product. PBMCs were either used fresh in the expansion assay or cryopreserved at -140 degrees C. The QIAamp Micro DNA Kit was used to extract genomic DNA from the CD4+ T cells.

The receptor's source is an adult with COVID-19. Recombination linked TRBV10-3 to TRBJ2-1; 10 bases in between match TRBD2. The material sequenced was naive CD4+ T cells from PBMCs, cultured in vitro. The meaning of the sample's cell subset or site label: naive CD4+ T cells isolated by negative enrichment. The nucleotides read TGTGCCATCAGTGAGTCCCCTAGCGGGAGCTCAAGTTTGGGGAATGAGCAGTTCTTC. The translation is CAISESPSGSSSLGNEQFF.